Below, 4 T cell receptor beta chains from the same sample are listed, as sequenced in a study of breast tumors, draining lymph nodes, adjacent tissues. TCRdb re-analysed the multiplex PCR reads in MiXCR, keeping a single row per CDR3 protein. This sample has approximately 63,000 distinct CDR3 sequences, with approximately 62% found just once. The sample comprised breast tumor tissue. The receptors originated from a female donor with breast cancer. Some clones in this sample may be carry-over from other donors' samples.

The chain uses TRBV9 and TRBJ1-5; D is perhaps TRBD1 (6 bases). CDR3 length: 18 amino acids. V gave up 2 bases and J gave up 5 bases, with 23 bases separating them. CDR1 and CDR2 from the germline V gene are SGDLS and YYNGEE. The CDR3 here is CASSVQAGGRGDHQPQHF. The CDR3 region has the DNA TGTGCCAGCAGCGTCCAGGCGGGGGGGCGGGGAGACCATCAGCCCCAGCATTTT.

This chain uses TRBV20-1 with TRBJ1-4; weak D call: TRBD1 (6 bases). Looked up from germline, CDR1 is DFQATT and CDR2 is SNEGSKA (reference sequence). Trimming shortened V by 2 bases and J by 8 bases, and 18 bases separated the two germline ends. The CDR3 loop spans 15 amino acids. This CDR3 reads CSARSTGRGTEKLFF. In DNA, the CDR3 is TGCAGTGCTAGATCCACGGGTAGGGGGACGGAAAAACTGTTTTTT.

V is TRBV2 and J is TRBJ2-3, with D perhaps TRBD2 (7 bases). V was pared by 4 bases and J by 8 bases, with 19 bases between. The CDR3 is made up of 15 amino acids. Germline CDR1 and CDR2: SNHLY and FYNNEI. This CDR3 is CASSVFAGEGGTQYF. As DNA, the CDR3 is TGTGCCAGCAGTGTTTTTGCGGGAGAAGGGGGTACGCAGTATTTT.

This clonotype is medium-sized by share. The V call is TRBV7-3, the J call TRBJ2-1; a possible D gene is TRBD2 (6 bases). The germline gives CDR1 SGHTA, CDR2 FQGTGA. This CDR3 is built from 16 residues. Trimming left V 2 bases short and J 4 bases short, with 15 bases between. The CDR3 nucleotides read TGTGCCAGCAGCTTAGGTCCACTAGCCGAGTACAATGAGCAGTTCTTC. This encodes CASSLGPLAEYNEQFF.